This entry lists 12 T cell receptor beta chains sequenced from one sample in a study of T cell repertoires in cytomegalovirus infection. TCRdb passed the reads through MiXCR, listing each CDR3 protein once. The table shows fewer than 650,000 distinct CDR3 sequences, with 40% occurring only once. Antigens for these TCRs are unknown. The material was cultured PBMCs, obtained from culture after CMV antigen stimulation. These receptors came from a human donor in good health (CMV status not recorded). Some clones in this sample may be carry-over from other donors' samples.

The rearrangement links TRBV7-2 to TRBJ2-1; D not resolved. V was trimmed by 5 bases and J by 0 bases, leaving 20 bases between them. The CDR3 is 18 amino acids. CDR1 is SGHTA, CDR2 FQGNSA, per germline. The CDR3 DNA reads as TGTGCCAGCAGCCTACGCCCGTTTGCCAGAAGCTCCTACAATGAGCAGTTCTTC. It encodes CASSLRPFARSSYNEQFF.

The chain carries TRBV4-1 and TRBJ2-1; a weak D match, TRBD2 (7 bases). V was trimmed by 8 bases and J by 8 bases, leaving 16 bases between them. The CDR3 is 13 residues long. Germline V gives CDR1 MGHRA, CDR2 YSYEKL. The CDR3 spells CASGRLAGDEQFF. The CDR3 DNA follows: TGCGCCAGCGGTAGACTAGCAGGGGATGAGCAGTTCTTC.

The V and J genes are TRBV2 and TRBJ2-1; tentative D call: TRBD2 (5 bases). Trimming removed 5 bases from V and 14 bases from J, with 16 bases in between. Germline CDR1 reads SNHLY; CDR2 reads FYNNEI. The CDR3 is 12 amino acids. The CDR3: CASSSATPREFF. The CDR3, as DNA: TGTGCCAGCAGTTCCGCCACCCCGAGGGAGTTCTTC.

This clonotype was picked up a small number of times. The V gene is TRBV11-2, the J gene TRBJ2-7, with 7 bases matching TRBD1. The CDR3 is 14 residues long. The V gene end was trimmed by 7 bases and the J gene end by 7 bases; junction bases not matched to a gene: 13. The germline gives CDR1 SGHAT, CDR2 FQNNGV. The CDR3 protein is CASIIDRASLEQYF. The CDR3 bases are TGTGCCAGCATCATCGACAGGGCTTCGCTTGAGCAGTACTTC.

This clonotype was detected only a few times. The V gene is TRBV4-3, the J gene TRBJ1-5; possibly TRBD1 for D (6 bases). The CDR3 extends over 14 amino acids. Germline-derived CDR1 and CDR2 are LGHNA and YSLEER. V lost 6 bases and J lost 0, with 9 bases in between. The CDR3 loop reads CASSQDSSNQPQHF. Here the CDR3 DNA reads TGCGCCAGCAGTCAGGACAGTAGCAATCAGCCCCAGCATTTT.

This clonotype has only a few counts. The chain joins TRBV28 to TRBJ2-1; D ambiguous. The CDR3 length is 12 residues. V was shortened by 5 bases and J by 9 bases, with 11 bases between the two germline ends. From germline, CDR1 is MDHEN and CDR2 SYDVKM. The CDR3 reads CASSDPSGEQFF. For the CDR3, the DNA is TGTGCCAGCAGTGACCCGTCTGGTGAGCAGTTCTTC.

This clonotype was found a few times. The gene calls are TRBV11-2 and TRBJ2-3, with D possibly TRBD2 on 6 matching bases. Trimming shortened V by 5 bases and J by 3 bases, and 18 bases separated the two germline ends. The CDR3 extends over 16 amino acids. Germline assignment: CDR1 SGHAT and CDR2 FQNNGV. The DNA of the CDR3 is TGTGCCAGCAGCCCCTTAGGGAGGACACCGACAGATACGCAGTATTTT. Translation: CASSPLGRTPTDTQYF.

The chain couples TRBV6-2 or TRBV6-3 to TRBJ2-3; 9 bases align to TRBD2. V was clipped by 0 bases and J by 0 bases; unmatched bases: 16. The germline gives CDR1 MNHEY, CDR2 SVGEGT. The CDR3 is 21 residues long. The CDR3 nucleotides read TGTGCCAGCAGTTACTCGATGGCAGGGAAGAGCGGGAGGAGCAGCACAGATACGCAGTATTTT. Translating gives CASSYSMAGKSGRSSTDTQYF.

The rearrangement links TRBV7-9 to TRBJ2-7; 9 bases map to TRBD1. The CDR3 covers 17 residues. CDR1 is SEHNR, CDR2 FQNEAQ, per germline (reference sequence). J lost 3 bases, V lost 5 bases, and 14 bases had no gene match. CDR3 in DNA: TGTGCCAGCAGCCCCAGGACAGGGGCTCGCAGGGTCTACGAGCAGTACTTC. The encoded protein is CASSPRTGARRVYEQYF.

This clonotype was observed once. This chain joins TRBV28 and TRBJ1-2; D is perhaps TRBD1 (5 bases). CDR1 is MDHEN, CDR2 SYDVKM, per germline. The CDR3 totals 18 residues. V lost 6 bases to trimming and J lost 0 bases, with 23 bases between them. DNA of the CDR3: TGTGCCAGCAGACCCACCGTTCACAGGATGGAAACTAACTATGGCTACACCTTC. This encodes CASRPTVHRMETNYGYTF.

This rearrangement joins TRBV5-1 to TRBJ2-5, with 12 positions matching TRBD1. The length of the CDR3 is 17 residues. Germline V gene lookup returns CDR1 SGHRS and CDR2 YFSETQ. V lost 4 bases and J lost 1; bases outside the gene matches: 8. The CDR3 DNA reads TGCGCCAGCAGCCCCGACGGGACAGGGGGCGGCCAAGAGACCCAGTACTTC. Translating gives CASSPDGTGGGQETQYF. The full variable domain, with the rest looked up from reference TRBV5-1 and TRBJ2-5, is KAGVTQTPRYLIKTRGQQVTLSCSPISGHRSVSWYQQTPGQGLQFLFEYFSETQRNKGNFPGRFSGRQFSNSRSEMNVSTLELGDSALYLCASSPDGTGGGQETQYFGPGTRLLVL.

The rearrangement joins TRBV5-5 to TRBJ2-7; 7 nucleotides agree with TRBD2. V lost 4 bases and J lost 4; bases outside the gene matches: 14. The germline V gene has CDR1 SGHKS and CDR2 YYEKEE (reference sequence). This CDR3 contains 16 residues. The CDR3 DNA reads TGTGCCAGCAGCGCTTCGACTAGCCCGAGGTCGTACGAGCAGTACTTC. Protein sequence: CASSASTSPRSYEQYF.